These T cell receptor beta chains were read from a single sample in a study of cytomegalovirus exposure and HLA in healthy donors. Using immunoSEQ multiplex PCR, the repertoire was profiled, and TCRdb retains in-frame clones only, with some absent. The sample contains around 190,000 clones, 78% of which appear only once. Sequences were obtained from PBMCs. Every receptor here comes from a female donor in good health and CMV-seronegative. CDR3s include the opening cysteine and the closing phenylalanine or tryptophan. The D gene is left open where the match is weak. A clone size is listed for some rows: how often the clone was seen (once, few, many), or a class if it is expanded.

D	V	length	J	size	DNA	CDR3
TRBD2	TRBV5-6	16	TRBJ2-1	once	TGTGCCAGCAGCTTTGGGCACGGGGGGGCCGAAGGTGAGCAGTTCTTC	CASSFGHGGAEGEQFF
.	TRBV4-1	15	TRBJ2-1	.	TGCGCCAGCAGCCCGGGCAGGGGTGACCGAAATGAGCAGTTCTTC	CASSPGRGDRNEQFF
TRBD1	TRBV6-5	13	TRBJ2-2	once	TGTGCCAGCAGAATTCAGGGGGCCGGGGAGCTGTTTTTT	CASRIQGAGELFF
.	TRBV19	13	TRBJ1-1	.	TGTGCCAGTAGATCGGAGACGGAATCTGAAGCTTTCTTT	CASRSETESEAFF
TRBD1	TRBV7-2	17	TRBJ2-5	once	TGTGCCAGCAGCTTAGGGGGGGCAGGGGGCGCGTGGGAGACCCAGTACTTC	CASSLGGAGGAWETQYF
.	TRBV4-1	19	TRBJ1-3	.	TGCGCCAGCAGCCAAGGCCTGGGGCAGGGGATTAGGTCTGGAAACACCATATATTTT	CASSQGLGQGIRSGNTIYF
TRBD1	TRBV9	16	TRBJ2-3	.	TGTGCCAGCAGCAAAAGACAGGGGGCGATGGCAGATACGCAGTATTTT	CASSKRQGAMADTQYF
TRBD2	TRBV6-1	15	TRBJ2-7	.	TGTGCCAGCAGACCCACTAGCGGAAGCTCCTACGAGCAGTACTTC	CASRPTSGSSYEQYF
.	TRBV7-2	14	TRBJ2-7	once	TGTGCCAGCAGCTTAACAACAGGATCCTACGAGCAGTACTTC	CASSLTTGSYEQYF
.	TRBV5-5	13	TRBJ1-1	.	TGTGCCAGCACTTTTGACTTGAACACTGAAGCTTTCTTT	CASTFDLNTEAFF
.	TRBV5-1	14	TRBJ1-4	.	TGCGCCAGCAGCTTGGGGGCTGCTAATGAAAAACTGTTTTTT	CASSLGAANEKLFF
TRBD1	TRBV28	13	TRBJ2-7	.	TGTGCCAGCAGGAGGGACAGTCTCTACGAGCAGTACTTC	CASRRDSLYEQYF
TRBD2	TRBV5-4	15	TRBJ2-7	.	TGTGCCAGCAGCTTGGGGGGGACTATCTCAGGCGAGCAGTACTTC	CASSLGGTISGEQYF
.	TRBV7-2	12	TRBJ2-3	.	TGTGCCAGCAGCCAAGGGAGCGGAACGCAGTATTTT	CASSQGSGTQYF
.	TRBV5-4	13	TRBJ1-4	.	TGTGCCAGCAGCAGGGGGTCTAATGAAAAACTGTTTTTT	CASSRGSNEKLFF
.	TRBV11-3	14	TRBJ2-7	once	TGTGCCAGCAGTCCGGGACTGAGCTCCTACGAGCAGTACTTC	CASSPGLSSYEQYF
.	TRBV7-2	15	TRBJ1-2	.	TGTGCCAGCAGCCCCCACGGGGGGGTTATCTATGGCTACACCTTC	CASSPHGGVIYGYTF
.	TRBV28	14	TRBJ1-6	.	TGTGCCAGCAGCTTGGACATCTATAATTCACCCCTCCACTTT	CASSLDIYNSPLHF
TRBD1	TRBV6-5	14	TRBJ1-2	.	TGTGCCAGCAGTTACGGCGCAGGGGGCGCTGGCTACACCTTC	CASSYGAGGAGYTF
TRBD1	TRBV28	15	TRBJ1-2	.	TGTGCCAGCAGGCCTACAACAGGGGGCGCCTATGGCTACACCTTC	CASRPTTGGAYGYTF
TRBD2	TRBV7-2	18	TRBJ2-1	.	TGTGCCAGCAGCTTGTTTCCGGGACTAGCGGCTAACTACAATGAGCAGTTCTTC	CASSLFPGLAANYNEQFF
.	TRBV6-1	12	TRBJ2-7	few	TGTGCCAGCAGCAGGGGCTCCTACGAGCAGTACTTC	CASSRGSYEQYF
TRBD1	TRBV5-6	16	TRBJ1-2	.	TGTGCCAGCAGCCTTTGGGGCTCAGGGACAGGCTATGGCTACACCTTC	CASSLWGSGTGYGYTF
.	TRBV6-1	14	TRBJ1-2	.	TGTGCCAGCAGTGAACTGGGGGGTTTTGATGGCTACACCTTC	CASSELGGFDGYTF
TRBD1	TRBV19	13	TRBJ2-2	.	TGTGCCAGTAGTATAGGACAGGGGCGGGAGCTGTTTTTT	CASSIGQGRELFF
TRBD2	TRBV27	15	TRBJ2-7	once	TGTGCCAGCAGTCCCGTCAGCGGGAGTTGGGGCGAGCAGTACTTC	CASSPVSGSWGEQYF
.	TRBV19	14	TRBJ2-2	.	TGTGCCAGTAGTATTGTGACATACACCGGGGAGCTGTTTTTT	CASSIVTYTGELFF
.	TRBV7-9	13	TRBJ1-2	once	TGTGCCAGCAGCTTTAAGGGGGACTATGGCTACACCTTC	CASSFKGDYGYTF
TRBD2	TRBV10-3	14	TRBJ2-3	.	TGTGCCATCAGGACTAGCGGCAGCACAGATACGCAGTATTTT	CAIRTSGSTDTQYF
.	TRBV4-3	13	TRBJ2-1	.	TGCGCCAGCAACGTGACTTCCGGCGATGAGCAGTTCTTC	CASNVTSGDEQFF
.	TRBV15	12	TRBJ1-4	few	TGTGCCACCAGCAGAGTAGCTGAAAAACTGTTTTTT	CATSRVAEKLFF
.	TRBV28	17	TRBJ2-2	.	TGTGCCAGCAGTTTCCCGACAGGCCGGATGAACACCGGGGAGCTGTTTTTT	CASSFPTGRMNTGELFF
TRBD1	TRBV10-3	16	TRBJ2-7	.	TGTGCCGCCGCGTTGGGCAGGGGGCAGCGGTCCTACGAGCAGTACTTC	CAAALGRGQRSYEQYF
.	TRBV18	11	TRBJ2-7	few	TGTGCCAGCTCACCTTCCGACGAGCAGTACTTC	CASSPSDEQYF
.	TRBV13	16	TRBJ2-3	.	TGTGCCAGCAGCTTAGTGGTGGACACCCGCACAGATACGCAGTATTTT	CASSLVVDTRTDTQYF
TRBD1	TRBV9	16	TRBJ1-4	.	TGTGCCAGCAGCTTAACCGGGACAGGGATAAATGAAAAACTGTTTTTT	CASSLTGTGINEKLFF
.	TRBV12-1	18	TRBJ2-1	few	TGTGCCAGCAGCCCTAGGACTAGCGGGAGGGCCGTGTACAATGAGCAGTTCTTC	CASSPRTSGRAVYNEQFF
TRBD1	TRBV6-5	16	TRBJ1-2	.	TGTGCCAGCAGTTACTTCCCAGACAGGGCCATCTATGGCTACACCTTC	CASSYFPDRAIYGYTF
.	TRBV9	16	TRBJ2-6	.	TGTGCCAGCAGCGTAGGGGCAGGGGCTGGGGCCAACGTCCTGACTTTC	CASSVGAGAGANVLTF
TRBD1	TRBV11-1	19	TRBJ1-1	once	TGTGCCAGCAGCTCCCCTTATGACAGGGGAAGGGTTGCGAACACTGAAGCTTTCTTT	CASSSPYDRGRVANTEAFF
TRBD1	TRBV28	14	TRBJ1-5	.	TGTGCCAGCAGCCTCAGACAGGGAAGTCAGCCCCAGCATTTT	CASSLRQGSQPQHF
.	TRBV11-3	12	TRBJ1-2	.	TGTGCCAGCAGCTTACGCGACTATGGCTACACCTTC	CASSLRDYGYTF
.	TRBV14	18	TRBJ1-2	.	TGTGCCAGCAGCCCTACACCGTCGGGGTCTCTTATCGACTATGGCTACACCTTC	CASSPTPSGSLIDYGYTF
.	TRBV15	17	TRBJ2-5	.	TGTGCCACCAGCAGAGATGGTCCGCGCATAGTCCGTGAGACCCAGTACTTC	CATSRDGPRIVRETQYF
.	TRBV28	15	TRBJ2-7	.	TGTGCCAGCAGTTTTTTCGGGACAAGGCCTATTGGGCAGTACTTC	CASSFFGTRPIGQYF
TRBD1	TRBV5-4	13	TRBJ2-7	.	TGTGCCAGCACCTTACAGGGGGCGAAAGAGCAGTACTTC	CASTLQGAKEQYF